This T cell receptor beta chain was sequenced for a study of T cell responses to AZD1222 COVID-19 vaccine. Study-level background: Second doses were pooled across both intervals (about 4 or about 12 weeks).

Repertoires were generated with immunoSEQ multiplex PCR, while TCRdb's copy carries only in-frame clones and drops some. The sample yields 150,000 to 200,000 clones, 80% to 95% seen once. This clone was seen once. Its specificity is unknown. Study observations and caveats: Scientists sampled the repertoires only once the peak T cell response had passed. At 160-218 and 743-854, vaccine-associated CD4 TCRs were dominant, and they spanned spike.

The material was peripheral blood, obtained on day 0 of AZD1222 vaccination. This clonotype originated in an adult in good health.

The CDR3 region is CASSLNRGFGDGYTF. As DNA, the CDR3 is TGTGCCAGCAGCCTAAACAGGGGGTTCGGAGATGGCTACACCTTC. The chain uses TRBV7-2 and TRBJ1-2; 8 nucleotides line up with TRBD1. Germline assignment: CDR1 SGHTA and CDR2 FQGNSA. There are 15 residues in the CDR3. Germline trimming cut 5 bases from V and 6 bases from J; bases unmatched to any gene: 11.